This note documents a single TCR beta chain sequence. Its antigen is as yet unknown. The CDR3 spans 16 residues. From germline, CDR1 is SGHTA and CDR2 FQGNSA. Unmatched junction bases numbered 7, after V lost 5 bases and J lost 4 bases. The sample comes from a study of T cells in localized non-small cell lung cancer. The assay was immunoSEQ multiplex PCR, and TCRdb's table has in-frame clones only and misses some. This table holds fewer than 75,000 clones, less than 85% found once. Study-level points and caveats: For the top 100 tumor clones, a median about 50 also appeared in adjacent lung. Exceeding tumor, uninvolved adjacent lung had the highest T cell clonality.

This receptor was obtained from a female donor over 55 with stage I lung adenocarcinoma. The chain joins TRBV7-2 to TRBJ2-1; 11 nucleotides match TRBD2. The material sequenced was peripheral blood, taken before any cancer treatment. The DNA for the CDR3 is TGTGCCAGCAGCCCCAATAGCGGGAGGGAGTACAATGAGCAGTTCTTC. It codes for CASSPNSGREYNEQFF.